This T cell receptor (beta chain) was sequenced during a study of post-analysis software for immune sequencing data. Whole-study context: Several disease courses (relapsing-remitting, secondary progressive and progressive-relapsing) of multiple sclerosis were included.

V lost 2 bases and J 0 bases, leaving 9 bases between the germline ends. The length of the CDR3 is 15 residues. CDR1 MNHNY and CDR2 SVGAGI come from the germline V gene (reference sequence). The library was made from cDNA and included unique molecular identifiers. About 500,000 cDNA molecules were obtained per 1 to 10 million input T cells. MiXCR was run by TCRdb on the PCR reads, yielding one entry per CDR3 protein. The repertoire consists of more than 500,000 distinct CDR3 sequences, with under 40% occurring once and the leading ten covering under 7%. This clonotype was detected a few times. The antigen remains unidentified. The study, taken as a whole, reports: Patients carried roughly five TRBV segments more frequently than controls did, and TRBV5-6, TRBV5-1 and TRBV20-1 were among them. By F measure, strong co-clustering occurred among samples prepared in the same batch. Compared with controls, patients showed significantly lower normalized Chao1 diversity.

The specimen was blood. The chain links TRBV6-6 to TRBJ2-3; TRBD1 is a possible D gene (5 bases). The clonotype was recovered from a girl aged 2-17 years with multiple sclerosis. In DNA, the CDR3 is TGTGCCAGCAGTTACGTCGCAGGGAGCACAGATACGCAGTATTTT. Residues: CASSYVAGSTDTQYF.